This TCR beta chain was profiled in a study of tumor and adjacent non-tumor tissue in lung cancer. About the study: There were approximately twelve adenocarcinoma, a couple of squamous cell carcinoma and 1 small cell lung cancer cases. The patients, roughly 10 men and several women, were about 30 to 85 with stage I to III disease. Study-wide results and caveats: Significantly higher TCR diversity was found in tumor than normal lung.

The template was RNA from unsorted bulk tissue. More than 3 cm separated this lung sample from the edge of the tumor. About this clonotype itself: As yet, its antigen is unknown. One end of the junction is discordant with germline, which a read error may explain.

Three rounds of nested PCR, following a modified ARM-PCR protocol, produced the TCRbeta library. TCRdb reprocessed the multiplex PCR reads with MiXCR, giving one entry per CDR3 protein. The sample records more than 35,000 distinct CDR3 sequences, around 67% being singletons. The sequence was obtained from a woman in her 40s with non-small cell lung cancer. Input material: distant non-tumor lung tissue.

CDR3 in amino acids: CSAGGGGNRPQHF. DNA for the CDR3: TGCAGCGCCGGAGGAGGGGGCAATCGGCCCCAGCATTTT. The J gene is TRBJ1-5, the V gene TRBV29-1; 7 bases fit TRBD1. The germline V gene encodes CDR1 SQVTM and CDR2 ANQGSEA. The CDR3 loop spans 13 amino acids. Full variable domain (missing parts from reference TRBV29-1 and TRBJ1-5): SAVISQKPSRDICQRGTSLTIQCQVDSQVTMMFWYRQQPGQSLTLIATANQGSEATYESGFVIDKFPISRPNLTFSTLTVSNMSPEDSSIYLCSAGGGGNRPQHFGDGTRLSIL.